The clone carrying this TCR beta chain was recorded many times. The data were taken from a study of prognosis after radiotherapy for stage I lung cancer. TCR beta CDR3 was amplified from genomic DNA by two-round multiplex PCR. First-round PCR used primers specific to each TRBV and TRBJ gene. MiXCR was run by TCRdb on the multiplex PCR reads, yielding one entry per CDR3 protein. The data hold tens of thousands of distinct CDR3 sequences, with around 42% observed a single time. Germline CDR1 and CDR2: SGHRS and YFSETQ. This CDR3 is built from 17 residues. V was clipped by 0 bases and J by 10 bases; unmatched bases: 10.

The sequence was collected from a donor aged 50 or older with non-small cell lung cancer. The sample consisted of PBMCs, taken before or after stereotactic body radiation therapy (not recorded which). The J gene is TRBJ2-1, the V gene TRBV5-1; 13 bases align to TRBD2. As DNA, the CDR3 is TGCGCCAGCAGCTTGGGGCTACTAGCGGGAGGGTCACAGGAGCAGTTCTTC. Translated: CASSLGLLAGGSQEQFF.